This TCR beta chain was sequenced in a study of cytomegalovirus exposure and HLA in healthy donors listed by TCRdb under 2017. Background on the whole study: In an earlier analysis of 587 of the donors, about 260 Gb of sequence data and 95 million to 130 million unique TCR beta sequences from roughly 200 million T cells were reported. In an earlier analysis of around 540 of the donors, high-throughput TCR beta sequencing was used to judge whether each TCR beta V gene segment behaved as functional or pseudogenic. In the later analysis, no new phenotypic data were used to find candidate immune exposures; instead, reliance was placed on TCR beta sequences and their occurrence across donors. In a later analysis, previously published TCR beta repertoires from 600 to 850 donors were re-analyzed and high-resolution HLA genotyping was added so that TCR occurrence patterns could be studied. The study aimed to test whether signatures of past pathogen exposure could be identified by cataloging public T cell receptors. The number of donors typed differed by locus, with 629-630 for A, B, C, DRB1 and DQB1, around 500 for DQA1, approximately 570 for DPA1, and around 430 for DPB1. Every repertoire in the discovery cohort had been generated on one and the same sequencing platform. High-throughput TCR immunosequencing, statistical association of individual TCRs with disease status, and machine learning were combined to predict cytomegalovirus infection status. About 310 gigabases of sequencing data and some 85 million unique TCR sequences were included in an early release covering 550 to 800 HLA-typed donors. Both class I and class II loci were covered by HLA typing, at four-digit resolution. Of the 398 genotyped donors, approximately 83% fell in the genetic ancestry cluster associated with self-reported Caucasian donors. Donor age, sex, ethnicity and CMV serostatus were compiled alongside the repertoire data. Besides the first cohort of 500 to 700 subjects, a separate validation cohort made up of 120 different subjects was used. Roughly 5 DR-DQ haplotypes were handled as single units for association and clustering, since linkage in the cohort was strong. Using immunosequencing, the study profiled T cell repertoires from approximately 700 subjects and related those repertoires to cytomegalovirus serostatus. Genome-wide SNP genotypes for about 60% of the roughly 670 donors were used in a later genetic analysis, which treated that subset as a discovery cohort. Across 398 genotyped donors of the cohort, an average of roughly 250,000 unique TCR beta nucleotide sequences per donor were sequenced, and around 19% of those sequences were non-productive.

The table lists this clone with a count of one. Its antigen is currently not known. One base away there is no much larger clone; base qualities are not given. Germline trimming amounts to 3 bases on V and 7 bases on J, with 16 as the count of junction bases outside the gene matches. The CDR3 runs 19 residues from the cysteine to the phenylalanine. The CDR3 DNA has 57 bases and is translated from base 1. As encoded in the germline V gene, CDR1 is SGHRS while CDR2 is YFSETQ. General study outcomes and caveats: V-gene and J-gene trimming of TCR beta chains was associated with a missense DCLRE1C variant in a later genetic analysis, and the association was replicated in an independent cohort. In an earlier analysis of approximately 590 of the donors, most TCR beta V segments appeared in productive rearrangements about 87% or about 30% of the time, broadly matching IMGT annotations. Because HLA typing was missing for some donors at each locus, association tests included only the typed subset. Across donors, most TCR sequences were observed very rarely, whereas some public TCRs were present in many individuals. In both the original and validation cohorts, the classifier was reported to diagnose cytomegalovirus status with high specificity and sensitivity. In a later genetic analysis, fewer N-insertions in productive TCRs were reported among donors in an Asian-associated ancestry cluster than the approximately 710-donor mean. Some IMGT-functional V segments, including TRBV6-2 and TRBV6-3, could not be told apart with the 87-base-pair reads, so those segments were excluded. A further reported finding was that TCR beta sequences accurately predicted the HLA-A and HLA-B alleles for most subjects in the first cohort. Assigning TCR associations to individual alleles was difficult when HLA alleles, especially DR and DQ, strongly co-occurred. Three of the identified cytomegalovirus-associated TCR beta chains were confirmed in vitro to be specific for cytomegalovirus antigens. The authors suggested that the approach could potentially be extended to other disease states and immunological phenotypes. Correlated functional status among segregating V segments might be attributable to linkage disequilibrium, but an unknown experimental factor could not be ruled out. A later analysis associated around 16,000 TCR beta sequences with specific HLA alleles at a false discovery rate of 0.05. In this cohort, only TCR beta chains were sequenced, and detectable features were limited by the absence of alpha or paired-chain data. A later analysis found that HLA-associated TCR beta chains were more clonally expanded and had lower generation probabilities than equally common non-associated chains. The study gave a list of under 200 TCR beta chains associated with cytomegalovirus. Presence/absence analyses assumed roughly uniform sequencing depth across donors, an assumption that may not hold. According to a later analysis, most CMV-associated TCR beta chains appeared to be HLA-restricted, and the HLA associations seemed to be driven largely by CMV exposure. Because counts were too low, some 17 rarely observed V segments, including chromosome 9 orphons, were left out of the earlier analysis of 587 of the donors. A group of highly shared sequence variants was considered likely to be a technical artifact of the sequencing pipeline. For the cohort, immune exposure information was limited to CMV serostatus. Several of the top co-occurrence clusters appeared to be linked to parvovirus B19, influenza, CMV and Epstein-Barr virus, according to a later analysis. In a later analysis, TCR association rates were found to vary across HLA loci, with the most associated TCRs seen for DRB1 alleles and the fewest for HLA-C alleles.

The library came from the immunoSEQ multiplex PCR assay. The multiplex PCR relied on a mix of 60 forward primers for TCR Vbeta segments and 13 reverse primers for TCR Jbeta segments. The CDR3 region of rearranged TCR beta genes was amplified from genomic DNA by a multiplex PCR assay. On the Illumina HiSeq System, the amplified TCR beta libraries were sequenced as 87-base-pair reads. The paper's data handling went like this. In a later analysis, approximately 74 million unique TCR beta chains were counted across the roughly 610 repertoires, and approximately 11 million of these chains were shared by at least two donors. Raw reads were error-corrected and collapsed into unique sequences with a nearest-neighbor algorithm that merged closely related sequences to remove PCR and sequencing errors. Alignment of CDR3 sequences to IMGT reference sequences was used to assign V, D and J gene segments. For a sequence to be retained, a match of at least six nucleotides was required to both a V gene segment and a J gene segment. Rearrangements were classified as productive when the CDR3 lacked stop codons and remained in frame with V and J, and all other rearrangements were classified as non-productive. Following IMGT convention, CDR3 was defined as the stretch from the second conserved V-encoded cysteine up to the conserved J-encoded phenylalanine. Sequences without an unambiguous match to a single V gene segment were excluded from the earlier analysis of about 630 of the donors. In an earlier analysis of 587 of the donors, a V segment was called functional when productive rearrangements were above 56.7%, and segregating when the standard deviation between donors exceeded 5%. To diagnose cytomegalovirus status from the catalog of TCR beta chain sequences, a statistical classification framework was built. In a later analysis, TCR nucleotide sequences were compared against IMGT/GENE-DB human TR gene sequences so that V and J genes could be assigned. The TCRdist pipeline was used in a later analysis to assign CDR3 sequences and most-parsimonious VDJ recombination scenarios. In a later analysis, every TCR beta chain was defined by the combination of its CDR3 amino acid sequence and its V-gene family, and reads without a unique V-gene family were dropped. As a way to deal with suspected cross-contamination and a sequencing artifact, a later analysis dropped roughly 600 nucleotide sequences that were highly shared and had low generation probability. For each public chain, a later analysis derived a clonal expansion index from normalized ranks of inferred template counts within each repertoire. In a later analysis, generation probabilities were computed with a VDJ recombination model fitted to out-of-frame rearrangements, and the resulting probabilities were checked against IGoR. In a later analysis, TCR-TCR, TCR-HLA and TCR-CMV co-occurrence was scored with hypergeometric tests, and a repertoire-size bias correction was applied to TCR pairs. A later analysis estimated false discovery rates by permuting HLA or CMV assignments 20 times. A later analysis grouped co-occurring TCRs with DBSCAN, adding TCRdist sequence similarity when clustering within HLA-allele-positive subsets. Co-occurrence clustering excluded repertoires with fewer than 30,000 or more than 120,000 public chains, plus five with anomalous nucleotide sharing. TCRdb mirrors the immuneACCESS table, restricted to in-frame sequences. Some clones are absent from its copies; in checked studies, under half trace to an unresolved V gene, and the reason for the others is unknown. That table gives V, J and clone size, and the DNA gave D and trimming. The sample data list some 150,000 clones, and roughly 80% of these were observed just once. The ten largest clones capture less than 8% of the sample.

The cohort comprised around 690 healthy bone marrow donors. Cohort members were all nominally healthy when sampled, although unrecorded immune exposures were likely present. The donor was CMV seropositive and was included in the group of approximately 300 seropositive cohort members. A peripheral blood sample was collected from each donor, and TCR beta sequencing was performed on peripheral blood mononuclear cells. Genomic DNA was extracted from the blood cell samples with the Qiagen DNeasy Blood Extraction Kit. The TCR was taken from a woman aged 40 to 50 in good health and CMV-seropositive. Source material: PBMCs. The rearranged segments are TRBV5-1 and TRBJ2-1; 13 central nucleotides agree with TRBD2. The DNA sequence is TGCGCCAGCAGCTCCAGAATACTAGCGGGGGGGCCTAGTGGAAATGAGCAGTTCTTC. Translated, this is CASSSRILAGGPSGNEQFF.